A selection of T cell receptor beta chains follows, all from one sample in a study of cytomegalovirus exposure and HLA in healthy donors. The method was immunoSEQ multiplex PCR; TCRdb's version includes in-frame clones alone and lacks a portion of them. The sample has about 190,000 clones; roughly 84% are singletons. Sequencing was carried out using PBMCs. Source of these receptors: a woman aged 45 to 65 in good health and CMV-seropositive. Each CDR3 is given with its conserved first and last residue. The D gene is left open where the match is weak. For some rows the clone size is stated as once, few or many, or as a class when expanded; others skip it.

D: NA
J: TRBJ1-2
V: TRBV13
size: NA
DNA: TGTGCCAGCAGCCCCGGGGCAGGGGCTAATAACTATGGCTACACCTTC
CDR3: CASSPGAGANNYGYTF

D: NA
J: TRBJ1-5
V: TRBV18
size: NA
DNA: TGTGCCAGCTCATCACAGGATTCCCGGGGTCATCAGCCCCAGCATTTT
CDR3: CASSSQDSRGHQPQHF

D: NA
J: TRBJ2-7
V: TRBV7-2
size: NA
DNA: TGTGTCAGCAGCCCCCGGGTGGTTTCCTACGAGCAGTACTTC
CDR3: CVSSPRVVSYEQYF

D: NA
J: TRBJ1-2
V: TRBV4-1
size: NA
DNA: TGCGCCAGCAGCCGCCTAATTGGAGTTAACTATGGCTACACCTTC
CDR3: CASSRLIGVNYGYTF

D: NA
J: TRBJ2-2
V: TRBV7-2
size: NA
DNA: TGTGCCAGCAGCTTAGGAGGCGGGGTTAGCGGGGAGCTGTTTTTT
CDR3: CASSLGGGVSGELFF

D: TRBD1
J: TRBJ1-2
V: TRBV6-6
size: NA
DNA: TGTGCCAGCAGGAGGACAGGGGGCCATGGCTACACCTTC
CDR3: CASRRTGGHGYTF

D: NA
J: TRBJ1-1
V: TRBV6-5
size: NA
DNA: TGTGCCAGCAGTCGGGGCGGGGCCACTGAAGCTTTCTTT
CDR3: CASSRGGATEAFF

D: TRBD2
J: TRBJ2-3
V: TRBV9
size: NA
DNA: TGTGCCAGCAGCCCGCTAGCGGGGGACCTCACAGATACGCAGTATTTT
CDR3: CASSPLAGDLTDTQYF

D: NA
J: TRBJ2-7
V: TRBV5-1
size: NA
DNA: TGCGCCAGCAGCTTACAGGGCTACGAGCAGTACTTC
CDR3: CASSLQGYEQYF

D: TRBD2
J: TRBJ2-7
V: TRBV5-6
size: NA
DNA: TGTGCCAGCAGCCCCCGGACTAGCGGGGGGACCTACGAGCAGTACTTC
CDR3: CASSPRTSGGTYEQYF

D: NA
J: TRBJ2-7
V: TRBV4-1
size: few
DNA: TGCGCCAGCTGGGGACAAGGTTCCTACGAGCAGTACTTC
CDR3: CASWGQGSYEQYF

D: TRBD2
J: TRBJ2-7
V: TRBV6-6
size: NA
DNA: TGTGCCAGCAGGCGGGGGTCTTTCACCGACTTTCAGGAGCAGTACTTC
CDR3: CASRRGSFTDFQEQYF

D: NA
J: TRBJ1-1
V: TRBV5-1
size: NA
DNA: TGCGCCAGCAGCTTGGGACAGAAGAGCTCTGAAGCTTTCTTT
CDR3: CASSLGQKSSEAFF